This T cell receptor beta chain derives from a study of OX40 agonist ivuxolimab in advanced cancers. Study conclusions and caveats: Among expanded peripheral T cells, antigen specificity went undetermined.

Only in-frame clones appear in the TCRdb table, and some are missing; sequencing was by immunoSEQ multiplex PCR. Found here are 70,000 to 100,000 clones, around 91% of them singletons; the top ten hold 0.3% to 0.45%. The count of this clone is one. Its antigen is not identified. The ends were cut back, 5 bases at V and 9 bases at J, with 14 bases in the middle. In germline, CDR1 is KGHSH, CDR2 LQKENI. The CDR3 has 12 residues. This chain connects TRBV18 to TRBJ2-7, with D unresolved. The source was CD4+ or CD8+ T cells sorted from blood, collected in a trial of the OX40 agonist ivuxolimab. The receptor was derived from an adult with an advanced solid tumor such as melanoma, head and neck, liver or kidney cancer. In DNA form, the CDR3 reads TGTGCCAGCTCAGACACGGGTTCTCGGCAGTACTTC. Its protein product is CASSDTGSRQYF.